The text below deals with one T cell receptor beta chain. Its antigen specificity is not known. No much larger clonotype is one base removed from it; base qualities were not supplied. This sample was taken from a study of Ad26.COV2.S vaccination and SARS-CoV-2 variants (dated by TCRdb to about 2021). For context, the study as a whole: Donors in the vaccine arm were drawn from COV1001, a phase I-IIa trial of Ad26.COV2.S in healthy adults that was multicentre, randomized, double-blind and placebo-controlled. TCRbeta repertoire sequencing was used to assess the specificity and breadth of SARS-CoV-2-reactive T cell receptors after Ad26.COV2.S vaccination. Ad26.COV2.S was administered intramuscularly at a dose of 5x10^10 or 1x10^11 viral particles, either as one shot or as two shots given 56 days apart. The TCR-sequenced set comprised approximately 32 samples: some 20 Ad26.COV2.S vaccine recipients, 5 placebo recipients and 8 SARS-CoV-2 convalescent individuals. Trial participants were randomized into five groups of five, in which low-dose or high-dose Ad26.COV2.S was given once or twice, or placebo was given on both occasions. Investigators remained blinded to trial group allocation during experiments and outcome assessment.

The treatment or condition label here, explained by the study, means: around 19 received Ad26.COV2.S at low or high dose, single or two shots; about 5 received placebo; per-sample allocation not given. For vaccine and placebo recipients, the sequenced repertoires came from samples collected on day 63 after the first injection. In Cohort 1b, roughly 25 adults aged 18-55 years were enrolled at a single site in Boston, USA, between 29 July and 7 August 2020. Ad26.COV2.S was a replication-incompetent adenovirus type 26 vector expressing a prefusion-stabilized SARS-CoV-2 spike protein from the original Wuhan strain. From the cysteine up to the phenylalanine, the CDR3 has a length of 15 residues. The read is trimmed to its CDR3 DNA, 45 bases read in frame from base 1. The germline V gene yields LGHNA for CDR1 and YSLEER for CDR2. V lost 1 base and J lost 6 bases; the stretch between them is 15 bases long.

The investigation overall reported the following: Ad26.COV2.S recipients had higher spike-specific TCR breadth than placebo recipients (P = 0.0014). Vaccine and placebo recipients had similar non-spike TCR breadth, a finding consistent with the vaccine containing only spike. The authors noted that total T cell responses may have been underestimated by the TCR breadth and depth analyses. The study was not powered to compare responses between vaccine doses or regimens. After vaccination, spike-specific CD8+ and CD4+ T cell responses were reported to show substantial breadth.

The immunoSEQ Assay was used to sequence TCRbeta CDR3 regions. After extraction, genomic DNA underwent amplification by bias-controlled multiplex PCR, followed by high-throughput sequencing. In the authors' own workflow: To quantify the absolute abundance of every unique TCRbeta CDR3 region, sequences were collapsed and filtered. T cell fraction was estimated by normalization of TCRbeta template counts to usable DNA, with usable DNA being measured through amplification of reference genes present in all nucleated cells. Repertoire TCRs were annotated as SARS-CoV-2-specific by exact matching of V gene, CDR3 amino acid sequence and J gene to a known reactive TCR set. The reference SARS-CoV-2 TCR set was obtained from MIRA and was filtered for enrichment in COVID-19-positive ImmuneCODE repertoires, whereby public or cross-reactive TCRs were removed. Drawing on the MIRA antigens, annotated TCRs were analysed further at the level of specific ORF or position within ORF. Breadth was defined as the number of annotated unique rearrangements divided by the total number of unique productive rearrangements, and depth was defined as the summed frequency of the annotated unique rearrangements. Group comparisons of TCR breadth used two-sided Wilcoxon rank-sum tests. Drawn from immuneACCESS, this table holds only the in-frame rearrangements with V and J called that TCRdb kept. Clones are partly lost; checked studies trace under half to an unresolved V gene and leave the rest unexplained. The DNA was the basis for D and trimming; V, J and clone size are from that table. The sample table shows 350,000 to 500,000 clones, and around 89% are seen once. The ten biggest clones cover about 3.5% of the sample.

The starting material was peripheral blood, obtained in a trial of Ad26.COV2.S vaccine versus placebo. The chain was built from TRBV4-3 and TRBJ1-2; the D segment could be TRBD1, given 6 matching bases. The sequence derives from a person between 18 and 59 years old who received the Ad26.COV2.S COVID-19 vaccine or a placebo. At the DNA level, the sequence is TGCGCCAGCAGCCAAGTTTTGCAACAGGGCCATGGCTACACCTTC. This sequence encodes CASSQVLQQGHGYTF.